This T cell receptor (beta chain) was identified during a study of cytomegalovirus exposure and HLA in healthy donors (dated by TCRdb to about 2017). For the wider study: An earlier analysis of more than 550 of the donors reported 276 Gb of sequence data and 95 million to 140 million unique TCR beta sequences obtained from roughly 170 million T cells. An early release covering roughly 640 HLA-typed donors comprised 250 to 350 gigabases of sequencing data and around 80 million unique TCR sequences. The genetic ancestry cluster associated with self-reported Caucasian donors included 81% of the roughly 390 genotyped donors. The study aimed to test whether cataloging public T cell receptors could reveal signatures of past pathogen exposure. The T cell repertoires of around 730 subjects were profiled by immunosequencing and related to cytomegalovirus serostatus. Besides the first cohort of around 670 subjects, a separate validation cohort made up of 120 different subjects was used. To predict cytomegalovirus infection status, the study combined high-throughput TCR immunosequencing, statistical association of individual TCRs with disease status, and machine learning. A later analysis re-examined previously published TCR beta repertoires from just over 650 donors and added high-resolution HLA genotyping to investigate patterns of TCR occurrence. Rather than drawing on any new phenotypic data, the later analysis identified candidate immune exposures from TCR beta sequences and the way those sequences occurred across donors. To decide whether each TCR beta V gene segment behaved as functional or pseudogenic, an earlier analysis of some 580 of the donors relied on high-throughput TCR beta sequencing. Alongside the repertoire data, information on donor age, sex, ethnicity and CMV serostatus was compiled. Genome-wide SNP genotypes for about 65% of the 666 donors were used in a later genetic analysis, which treated that subset as a discovery cohort. All discovery cohort repertoires had been generated on a single sequencing platform. HLA typing included class I and class II loci at four-digit resolution. The number of typed donors differed by locus: 629-630 for A, B, C, DRB1 and DQB1; some 540 for DQA1; approximately 600 for DPA1; and 450 to 480 for DPB1. Roughly five DR-DQ haplotypes were handled as single units for association and clustering, since linkage in the cohort was strong. Among some 400 genotyped donors of the cohort, an average of approximately 250,000 unique TCR beta nucleotide sequences were sequenced per donor, 15% to 20% of them non-productive. What the work shows at the level of the full study, not this receptor alone: Across donors, most TCR sequences were observed very rarely, whereas some public TCRs were present in many individuals. A further reported finding was that TCR beta sequences accurately predicted the HLA-A and HLA-B alleles for most subjects in the first cohort. A later analysis found that TCR association rates varied across HLA loci, with DRB1 alleles showing the most associated TCRs and HLA-C alleles the fewest. In this cohort, only TCR beta chains were sequenced, and detectable features were limited by the absence of alpha or paired-chain data. Strong co-occurrence of HLA alleles, especially DR and DQ, made assigning TCR associations to individual alleles difficult. Roughly uniform sequencing depth across donors was assumed in presence/absence analyses, although this assumption may not hold. The classifier was reported to diagnose cytomegalovirus status with high specificity and sensitivity in both the original cohort and the validation cohort. Because HLA typing was missing for some donors at each locus, association tests included only the typed subset. A total of roughly 160 TCR beta chains were listed by the study as associated with cytomegalovirus. Approximately 18 rarely observed V segments, including chromosome 9 orphons, were excluded from the earlier analysis of almost 600 of the donors because counts were too low. Linkage disequilibrium might explain the correlated functional status among segregating V segments, but an unknown experimental factor could not be excluded. A later analysis reported that several top co-occurrence clusters appeared linked to parvovirus B19, influenza, CMV and Epstein-Barr virus. Broadly in line with IMGT annotations, most TCR beta V segments showed up in productive rearrangements about 87% or about 30% of the time in an earlier analysis of several hundred of the donors. In a later analysis, 16,951 TCR beta sequences were associated with specific HLA alleles at a false discovery rate of 0.05. Because the 87-base-pair reads could not distinguish some IMGT-functional V segments, including TRBV6-2 and TRBV6-3, those segments were excluded. Three of the identified cytomegalovirus-associated TCR beta chains were confirmed in vitro to be specific for cytomegalovirus antigens. A group of highly shared sequence variants was considered likely to be a technical artifact of the sequencing pipeline. In a later genetic analysis, a missense DCLRE1C variant was associated with V-gene and J-gene trimming of TCR beta chains, and the association was replicated in an independent cohort. According to a later analysis, most CMV-associated TCR beta chains appeared to be HLA-restricted, and the HLA associations seemed to be driven largely by CMV exposure. CMV serostatus was the only immune exposure information available for the cohort. The authors suggested that the approach could potentially be extended to other disease states and immunological phenotypes. According to a later genetic analysis, donors in an Asian-associated ancestry cluster had fewer N-insertions in productive TCRs than the approximately 710-donor mean. In a later analysis, HLA-associated TCR beta chains were found to be more clonally expanded and to have lower generation probabilities than equally common non-associated chains.

Points on this clone: Which antigen it targets is not known. Per-base quality was not reported, and no clone a single base away is much larger than it.

Libraries were made using the immunoSEQ multiplex PCR assay. A mixture of 60 forward primers for TCR Vbeta segments and 13 reverse primers for TCR Jbeta segments was used in the multiplex PCR. A multiplex PCR assay on genomic DNA amplified the CDR3 region of rearranged TCR beta genes. On the Illumina HiSeq System, the amplified TCR beta libraries were sequenced as 87-base-pair reads. Per the source publication's procedure: A later analysis counted about 76 million unique TCR beta chains across the 666 repertoires, and around 12 million of these chains were shared by at least two donors. Raw reads were error-corrected and collapsed into unique sequences with a nearest-neighbor algorithm that merged closely related sequences to remove PCR and sequencing errors. V, D and J gene segments were assigned by aligning CDR3 sequences to IMGT reference sequences. For a sequence to be retained, a match of at least six nucleotides to both a V gene segment and a J gene segment was required. Rearrangements were called productive when the CDR3 lacked stop codons and stayed in frame with V and J; all others were non-productive. CDR3 was defined according to IMGT convention as the region running from the second conserved V-encoded cysteine to the conserved J-encoded phenylalanine. In an earlier analysis of around 640 of the donors, sequences lacking an unambiguous match to a single V gene segment were excluded. In an earlier analysis of approximately 590 of the donors, a V segment was called functional when productive rearrangements were above 56.7%, and segregating when the standard deviation between donors exceeded 5%. A statistical classification framework was built for diagnosing cytomegalovirus status from the catalog of TCR beta chain sequences. In a later analysis, V and J genes were assigned by comparing TCR nucleotide sequences against IMGT/GENE-DB human TR gene sequences. In a later analysis, CDR3 sequences and most-parsimonious VDJ recombination scenarios were assigned using the TCRdist pipeline. In a later analysis, each TCR beta chain was defined by its CDR3 amino acid sequence together with its V-gene family, and reads lacking a unique V-gene family were excluded. A later analysis removed 500 to 650 highly shared, low-generation-probability nucleotide sequences to deal with suspected cross-contamination and a sequencing artifact. For each public chain, a later analysis derived a clonal expansion index from normalized ranks of inferred template counts within each repertoire. A later analysis computed generation probabilities with a VDJ recombination model fitted to out-of-frame rearrangements, and checked the results against IGoR. A later analysis scored TCR-TCR, TCR-HLA and TCR-CMV co-occurrence with hypergeometric tests, applying a repertoire-size bias correction to TCR pairs. A later analysis estimated false discovery rates by permuting HLA or CMV assignments 20 times. A later analysis grouped co-occurring TCRs with DBSCAN, adding TCRdist sequence similarity when clustering within HLA-allele-positive subsets. Repertoires with fewer than 30,000 or more than 120,000 public chains were left out of co-occurrence clustering, as were roughly five repertoires with anomalous nucleotide sharing. Drawn from immuneACCESS, this table holds only the in-frame rearrangements with V and J called that TCRdb kept. Clones are partly lost; checked studies trace under half to an unresolved V gene and leave the rest unexplained. The DNA was the basis for D and trimming; V, J and clone size are from that table. A total of 110,000 to 150,000 clones appear in this sample, more than 60% of them only once. Of the sample, around 3.2% falls within the top ten clones.

In total, roughly 670 healthy bone marrow donors made up the cohort. At the time of sampling, all cohort members were nominally healthy, though unrecorded immune exposures were likely present. The donor was CMV seronegative and belonged to the group of 320 or so seronegative cohort members. A peripheral blood sample was collected from each donor, and TCR beta sequencing was performed on peripheral blood mononuclear cells. Genomic DNA was extracted from the blood cell samples with the Qiagen DNeasy Blood Extraction Kit. Including the terminal cysteine and phenylalanine, the CDR3 comprises 15 residues. CDR3 DNA is the only sequence kept; it has 45 bases, read in frame from the first base. The germline V gene sets CDR1 to MGHRA and CDR2 to YSYEKL. V sheds 4 bases and J sheds 8 bases, leaving 18 bases between their ends.

Sequenced sample: PBMCs. The chain links TRBV4-1 with TRBJ2-1; TRBD1 is possibly the D segment (6 matching bases). This clonotype was obtained from a man in his forties in good health and CMV-seronegative. This receptor has the CDR3 CASSRTEGGLDEQFF. The bases are TGCGCCAGCAGCCGCACTGAAGGGGGTTTGGATGAGCAGTTCTTC.